The source of this T cell receptor beta chain is a study of response to subunit inactivated influenza vaccine. Points from the study as a whole: The authors suggested that every seasonal influenza vaccination recruits few new T cells.

As regards this clonotype: No antigen is known for it.

Germline lookup yields CDR1 ENHRY and CDR2 SYGVKD. The junction had 5 bases not matched to a gene; V was cut back by 7 bases and J by 0 bases. The CDR3 is 15 residues long. Via MiXCR, TCRdb re-called the RT-PCR reads, giving one row per CDR3 protein. The sample includes about 700,000 distinct CDR3 sequences, 12% to 15% seen only once; the top ten take around 7.6%. The chain recombines TRBV10-3 with TRBJ2-3; 9 bases align to TRBD2. This receptor was taken from a man aged 45-65 years who received an inactivated influenza vaccine. This specimen was PBMCs from blood, taken about 14 days before vaccination. The CDR3 protein is CAITSLAGSTDTQYF. The CDR3 bases are TGTGCCATCACCTCTCTAGCGGGGAGCACAGATACGCAGTATTTT.